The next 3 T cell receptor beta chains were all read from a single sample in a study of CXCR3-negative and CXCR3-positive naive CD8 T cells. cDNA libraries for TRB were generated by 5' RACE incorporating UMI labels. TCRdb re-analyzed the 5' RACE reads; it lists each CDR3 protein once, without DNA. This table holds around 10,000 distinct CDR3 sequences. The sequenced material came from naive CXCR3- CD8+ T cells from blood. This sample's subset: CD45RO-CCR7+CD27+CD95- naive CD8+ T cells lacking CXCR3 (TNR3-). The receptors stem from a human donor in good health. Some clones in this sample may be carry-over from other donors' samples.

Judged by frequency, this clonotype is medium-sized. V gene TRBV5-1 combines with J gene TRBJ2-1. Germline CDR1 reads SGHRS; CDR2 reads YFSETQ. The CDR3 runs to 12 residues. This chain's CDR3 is CASSRPANEQFF. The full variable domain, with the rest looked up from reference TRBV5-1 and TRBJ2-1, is KAGVTQTPRYLIKTRGQQVTLSCSPISGHRSVSWYQQTPGQGLQFLFEYFSETQRNKGNFPGRFSGRQFSNSRSEMNVSTLELGDSALYLCASSRPANEQFFGPGTRLTVL.

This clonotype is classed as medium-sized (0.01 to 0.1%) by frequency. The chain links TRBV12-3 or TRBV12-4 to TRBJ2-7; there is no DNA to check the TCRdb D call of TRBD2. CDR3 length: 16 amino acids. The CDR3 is CASRGLTGTGPYEQYF.

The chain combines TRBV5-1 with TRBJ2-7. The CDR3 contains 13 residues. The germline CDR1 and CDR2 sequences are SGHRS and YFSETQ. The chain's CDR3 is CASSLVGSYEQYF.